The present entry profiles one TCR beta chain with its context. Its antigen is not identified. V lost 5 bases and J 6 bases, leaving 17 bases between the germline ends. There are 14 residues in the CDR3. Germline V gives CDR1 MNHEY, CDR2 SVGAGI. These data are taken from a study of T cell repertoires in cytomegalovirus infection. The overall study: CMV infection plus the matching HLA type was flagged by public TCR beta signatures. Findings and caveats of the study: The response measured ex vivo was dominated by TCR beta clonotypes (HLA-C-restricted and CMV-specific). Pooled public TCR beta family frequency picked out CMV carriers with the relevant HLA.

MiXCR was run by TCRdb on the reads, yielding one entry per CDR3 protein. The profile shows around 450,000 distinct CDR3 sequences, under 40% of them singletons. The chain links TRBV6-5 to TRBJ2-7, with D possibly TRBD1 on 6 matching bases. The receptor comes from a human donor in good health (CMV status not recorded). Some clones in this sample may be carry-over from other donors' samples. Sequenced: PBMCs. This CDR3 is CASSTQGQGVEQYF. CDR3 nucleotides: TGTGCCAGCAGTACACAGGGCCAGGGTGTCGAGCAGTACTTC.